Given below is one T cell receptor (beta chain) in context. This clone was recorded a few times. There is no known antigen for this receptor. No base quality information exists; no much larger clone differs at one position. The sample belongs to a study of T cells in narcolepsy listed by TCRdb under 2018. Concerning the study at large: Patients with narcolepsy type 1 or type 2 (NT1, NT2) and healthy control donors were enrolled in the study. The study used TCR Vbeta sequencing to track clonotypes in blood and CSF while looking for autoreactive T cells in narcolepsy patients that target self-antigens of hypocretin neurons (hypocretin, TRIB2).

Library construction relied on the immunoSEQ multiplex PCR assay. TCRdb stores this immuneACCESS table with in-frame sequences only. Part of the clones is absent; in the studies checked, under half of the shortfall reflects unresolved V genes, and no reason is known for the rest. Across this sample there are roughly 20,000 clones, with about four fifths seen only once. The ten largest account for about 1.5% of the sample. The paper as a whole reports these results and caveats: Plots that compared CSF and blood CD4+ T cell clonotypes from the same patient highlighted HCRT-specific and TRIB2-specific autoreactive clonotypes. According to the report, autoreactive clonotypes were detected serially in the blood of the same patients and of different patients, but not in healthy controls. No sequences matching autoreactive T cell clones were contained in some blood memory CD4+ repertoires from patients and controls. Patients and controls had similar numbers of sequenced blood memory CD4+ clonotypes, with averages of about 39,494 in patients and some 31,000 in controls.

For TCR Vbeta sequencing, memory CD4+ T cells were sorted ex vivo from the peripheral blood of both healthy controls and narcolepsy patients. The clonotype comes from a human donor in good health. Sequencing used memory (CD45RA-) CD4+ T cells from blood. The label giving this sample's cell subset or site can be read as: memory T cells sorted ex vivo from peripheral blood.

The DNA sequence follows: TGTGCCAGCAGTGACTTTATTGCTCAGCCCCAGCATTTT. This sequence encodes CASSDFIAQPQHF. The chain joins TRBV2 to TRBJ1-5; the D segment cannot be called with confidence. The CDR3 numbers 13 residues from cysteine through phenylalanine. The read is trimmed to its CDR3 DNA, 39 bases read in frame from base 1. Trimming removed 3 bases from V and 6 bases from J, leaving 9 bases between the germline ends. Looking up the germline V gene yields CDR1 SNHLY and CDR2 FYNNEI.